This passage covers 3 T cell receptor beta chains from one sample sequenced in a study of T cell responses to AZD1222 COVID-19 vaccine. The repertoire was sequenced with immunoSEQ multiplex PCR; TCRdb's copy has only in-frame clones and lacks some. The profile shows 150,000 to 200,000 clones, more than 75% of them singletons. Sample: peripheral blood, taken 28 days after the second AZD1222 dose. The receptors shown here come from an adult who received the AZD1222 COVID-19 vaccine.

This chain uses TRBV4-1 with TRBJ2-1, with a weak D call TRBD2 (6 bases). The CDR3 totals 14 residues. Between the trimmed V and J ends, which lost 7 bases and 6 bases, there was a span of 16 bases. Germline V CDR1 and CDR2: MGHRA, YSYEKL. The CDR3 nucleotides read TGCGCCAGCAATGTGGGAGGCCCCTCCAATGAGCAGTTCTTC. Its translation is CASNVGGPSNEQFF.

This chain connects TRBV4-3 to TRBJ1-5; D gene unclear. In germline, CDR1 is LGHNA, CDR2 YSLEER. CDR3 length equals 13 residues. V lost 3 bases and J 6 bases, leaving 9 bases between the germline ends. For the CDR3, the DNA is TGCGCCAGCAGCCAGGAGGAGGGTCAGCCCCAGCATTTT. Amino acid sequence: CASSQEEGQPQHF.

The V gene is TRBV28, the J gene TRBJ2-1; 7 bases agree with TRBD2. The ends lost 7 bases at V and 9 bases at J; junction bases unmatched: 12. CDR1 and CDR2 from the germline V gene are MDHEN and SYDVKM. The CDR3 spans 14 residues. CDR3 DNA: TGTGCCAGCACCCTGGGACTATCCCGGGGTGAGCAGTTCTTC. Its protein product is CASTLGLSRGEQFF.